A selection of T cell receptor beta chains follows, all from one sample in a study of blood T cell repertoires in COVID-19. Clones were read by immunoSEQ multiplex PCR, and TCRdb kept only the in-frame ones, dropping some. Here the sample spans tens of thousands of clones, 85% to 90% being singletons. Source material: peripheral blood. The receptor set was obtained from a man aged 40-55 years with acute or convalescent COVID-19. Each CDR3 is given with its conserved first and last residue. A D gene is named only where the DNA matches it firmly. Clone sizes are given selectively: once, few, many, or a class where the clone is expanded.

CDR3 DNA | CDR3 protein | J gene | clone size | V gene | D gene
TGTGCCAGCAGTTTCACCGGACAGTCCGGCTACACCTTC | CASSFTGQSGYTF | TRBJ1-2 | . | TRBV6-2/TRBV6-3 | .
TGTGCCAGCAGCTCACTTCCCGGACTAGCGAAGAGCTATGAGCAGTTCTTC | CASSSLPGLAKSYEQFF | TRBJ2-1 | once | TRBV7-2 | TRBD2
TGTGCCAGCAGCGGGACAGGGACTTCTGAGCAGTTCTTC | CASSGTGTSEQFF | TRBJ2-1 | . | TRBV6-2/TRBV6-3 | TRBD1
TGTGCCAGCAGCCAAGATCGATACTACCGGGACAGGGAGTCCAATCAGCCCCAGCATTTT | CASSQDRYYRDRESNQPQHF | TRBJ1-5 | once | TRBV3-1/TRBV3-2 | TRBD1
TGTGCCAGCCAGGGAATCTCTGGAAACACCATATATTTT | CASQGISGNTIYF | TRBJ1-3 | . | TRBV25-1 | .
TGTGCCAGCAGCTTAGCCCTGACAGGGGGCTTTGAAAAACTGTTTTTT | CASSLALTGGFEKLFF | TRBJ1-4 | . | TRBV7-8 | TRBD1
TGTGCCAGCAGCTTAGCGCTAGCAGATTCACCCCTCCACTTT | CASSLALADSPLHF | TRBJ1-6 | . | TRBV7-6 | .
TGTGCCAGCACAATCGGCGGGACTAGCGTAGGAGAGACCCAGTACTTC | CASTIGGTSVGETQYF | TRBJ2-5 | . | TRBV9 | TRBD2
TGTGCCAGCAGCCGGGGACAGGGGGCCCCAGATACGCAGTATTTT | CASSRGQGAPDTQYF | TRBJ2-3 | . | TRBV3-1/TRBV3-2 | TRBD1
TGTGCCAGTAGCCCACAGGGGGATGAGTATGGCTACACCTTC | CASSPQGDEYGYTF | TRBJ1-2 | . | TRBV19 | TRBD1
TGTGCCACCATTACTCTTCGACAGGGGAGCTCCTACGAGCAGTACTTC | CATITLRQGSSYEQYF | TRBJ2-7 | . | TRBV24-1 | TRBD1
TGCGCCAGCAGCTTGGAGACTAGCGTCACCGGGGAGCTGTTTTTT | CASSLETSVTGELFF | TRBJ2-2 | few | TRBV5-1 | TRBD2
TGTGCCAGCGCGGCAGCCTATAATTCACCCCTCCACTTT | CASAAAYNSPLHF | TRBJ1-6 | . | TRBV27 | .
TGTGCCAGCAGTCCAGGGGGAAGGGATGGCTACACCTTC | CASSPGGRDGYTF | TRBJ1-2 | . | TRBV6-5 | TRBD1
TGTGCCAGCAGCTTAGGAGGGACAGGGTGGAGAACCGGGGAGCTGTTTTTT | CASSLGGTGWRTGELFF | TRBJ2-2 | . | TRBV11-2 | TRBD1
TGTGCCAGCAACCTACAGGGTAGAACGACTAATGAAAAACTGTTTTTT | CASNLQGRTTNEKLFF | TRBJ1-4 | . | TRBV2 | .
TGTGCCAGCAGCGGGGGGACAGCCAACTATGGCTACACCTTC | CASSGGTANYGYTF | TRBJ1-2 | many | TRBV9 | TRBD1
TGTGCCAGCAGCCAAGGGGCCGGAGGGAGAGGGACTGAAGCTTTCTTT | CASSQGAGGRGTEAFF | TRBJ1-1 | . | TRBV3-1/TRBV3-2 | .
TGTGCCAGCAGCGGGGGAGTGAAGTTAAACATTCAGTACTTC | CASSGGVKLNIQYF | TRBJ2-4 | . | TRBV6-6 | .
TGTGCCAGCAGCCAAGATCCCAGGGCTGAAGCTTTCTTT | CASSQDPRAEAFF | TRBJ1-1 | . | TRBV3-1/TRBV3-2 | .
TGTGCCAGCACCATAAACAGGGAAAGGGGCTACGAGCAGTACTTC | CASTINRERGYEQYF | TRBJ2-7 | . | TRBV6-6 | .
TGTGCCTGGAGAAGGGGACAGGGAAACACTGAAGCTTTCTTT | CAWRRGQGNTEAFF | TRBJ1-1 | . | TRBV30 | TRBD1
TGTGCCAGCAGCCACCCCGACTCGTACGAGCAGTACTTC | CASSHPDSYEQYF | TRBJ2-7 | . | TRBV7-6 | .
TGCGCCAGCCAGGGAACCACTGGGGCCAACGTCCTGACTTTC | CASQGTTGANVLTF | TRBJ2-6 | . | TRBV5-1 | .
TGCGCCAGCAGCGTGAGGGACAAAGGAGAGACCCAGTACTTC | CASSVRDKGETQYF | TRBJ2-5 | . | TRBV5-1 | .
TGTGCCAGCAGCTTTTTTACAGGGACAGGGTGGACCGGGGAGCTGTTTTTT | CASSFFTGTGWTGELFF | TRBJ2-2 | . | TRBV5-6 | TRBD1
TGTGCCAGCAGCTCCCTAGCCGGACGCGGCACCATATATTTT | CASSSLAGRGTIYF | TRBJ1-3 | few | TRBV7-9 | .
TGTGCCAGCAGCCTCACCTACAGGGATGGCTACACCTTC | CASSLTYRDGYTF | TRBJ1-2 | . | TRBV12-3/TRBV12-4 | .
TGTGCCAGCTCGATTACCGGGACAGGGAACTCACCCCTCCACTTT | CASSITGTGNSPLHF | TRBJ1-6 | . | TRBV2 | TRBD1
TGTGCCAGTAGTGTTAGCGGGACCGAGACCCAGTACTTC | CASSVSGTETQYF | TRBJ2-5 | . | TRBV19 | TRBD2
TGTGCCAGCGGGGGGGGACAGGGCATCACTGAAGCTTTCTTT | CASGGGQGITEAFF | TRBJ1-1 | . | TRBV2 | TRBD1
TGTGCCAGCTCACCGGGACAGCAAGAGACCCAGTACTTC | CASSPGQQETQYF | TRBJ2-5 | . | TRBV18 | TRBD1
TGTGCCAGCAAGGGGGCGAACACTGAAGCTTTCTTT | CASKGANTEAFF | TRBJ1-1 | . | TRBV7-9 | TRBD1
TGTGCCAGCAGCCCCTTTTCGGGACTAGAACATGGTACGCAGTATTTT | CASSPFSGLEHGTQYF | TRBJ2-3 | . | TRBV11-1 | TRBD2
TGTGCCAGCAGCCAAAACAGGGTGAACGGATTCACTGAAGCTTTCTTT | CASSQNRVNGFTEAFF | TRBJ1-1 | . | TRBV4-2 | .
TGTGCCAGCAGCTTTAATAGCGGGACCCCCGGGGAGCTGTTTTTT | CASSFNSGTPGELFF | TRBJ2-2 | . | TRBV7-9 | TRBD2
TGTGCCACCAGCAGACTCTCGCCCAAAAACGCGGTCGCGGAAAAACTGTTTTTT | CATSRLSPKNAVAEKLFF | TRBJ1-4 | . | TRBV15 | .
TGTGCCAGCTCTCCGCCGAACTCCCCCGGGGAGCAGTACTTC | CASSPPNSPGEQYF | TRBJ2-7 | . | TRBV18 | .
TGTGCCAGCAGCCACCCTAGCAGGGGGAACACTGAAGCTTTCTTT | CASSHPSRGNTEAFF | TRBJ1-1 | . | TRBV3-1/TRBV3-2 | .
TGTGCCAGCAGTGAATTAGGCGGGAGGGCCAATGGTGAGCAGTTCTTC | CASSELGGRANGEQFF | TRBJ2-1 | once | TRBV2 | TRBD2